One sample yielded the 20 T cell receptor beta chains listed below, sequenced in a study of T cells during gluten challenge in celiac disease. Using its own MiXCR run on the 5' RACE reads, TCRdb lists one record per CDR3 protein. The data hold about 200 distinct CDR3 sequences, with approximately 13% observed a single time. The sample here was gluten-specific CD4+ T cells sorted from the duodenum using tetramers, taken at baseline or on day 14 of gluten challenge (not recorded which). Receptors were obtained from a male donor with celiac disease.

This clonotype was counted between two and nine times. The chain links TRBV7-7 to TRBJ2-2; D uncertain. The CDR3 has 15 residues. Per the germline V gene, CDR1 is SSHAT and CDR2 is FNYEAQ (reference sequence). V lost 7 bases, J lost 4 bases, and 16 bases lay in between. CDR3 in DNA: TGTGCCAGCACCTCCCCCCCGCGTGGCACCGGGGAGCTGTTTTTT. This sequence encodes CASTSPPRGTGELFF.

The V gene is TRBV5-6, the J gene TRBJ2-7; D possibly corresponds to TRBD1 (5 bases). CDR1 and CDR2 from the germline V gene are SGHDT and YYEEEE. Trimming removed 1 base at V and 6 bases at J, with 11 bases between. This CDR3 comprises 13 residues. The CDR3: CASSLLSGREQYF. CDR3 nucleotides: TGTGCCAGCAGCTTGCTTTCAGGGCGCGAGCAGTACTTC.

This clonotype is classed as hyperexpanded. This chain connects TRBV29-1 to TRBJ2-5; 8 bases line up with TRBD1. V lost 6 bases to trimming and J lost 5 bases; unmatched junction nucleotides: 14. The germline V gene encodes CDR1 SQVTM and CDR2 ANQGSEA. The CDR3 runs 15 residues. The CDR3 protein is CSVAPGQGWWETQYF. The CDR3 nucleotides read TGCAGCGTGGCTCCCGGACAGGGCTGGTGGGAGACCCAGTACTTC.

This clonotype is labeled as large. The rearrangement joins TRBV29-1 to TRBJ2-3; 13 bases are shared with TRBD2. V shed 4 bases and J 5 bases; nucleotides not matched to a gene: 9. The CDR3 sequence is 16 residues long. Germline values: CDR1 SQVTM, CDR2 ANQGSEA. In DNA, the CDR3 is TGCAGCGTTGCGGTACTAGCGGGAGGGCCCGGAGATACGCAGTATTTT. Translation: CSVAVLAGGPGDTQYF.

This clonotype was recorded many times. For the CDR3, the DNA is TGTGCCAGTACGCCGGGACTCATAAGGAATGAGCAGTTCTTC. The encoded protein is CASTPGLIRNEQFF. The chain combines TRBV19 with TRBJ2-1, with D perhaps TRBD2 (6 bases). The CDR3 loop spans 14 amino acids. CDR1 and CDR2 (germline): LNHDA, SQIVND (reference sequence). Between the trimmed V and J ends, which lost 7 bases and 7 bases, there was a span of 17 bases. Looking up the rest from reference TRBV19 and TRBJ2-1 gives the full variable domain: DGGITQSPKYLFRKEGQNVTLSCEQNLNHDAMYWYRQDPGQGLRLIYYSQIVNDFQKGDIAEGYSVSREKKESFPLTVTSAQKNPTAFYLCASTPGLIRNEQFFGPGTRLTVL.

To note about this clonotype: A much larger clone lies one base from this, so it may be a read error. This chain links TRBV2 with TRBJ1-2; perhaps TRBD1 as D (6 bases). The germline V gene encodes CDR1 SNHLY and CDR2 FYNNEI. The CDR3 runs to 13 residues. V lost 2 bases and J lost 8, with 12 bases in between. The CDR3 bases are TGTGCCAGCAGTGAACGGGTAGGGGGAGGCTACACCTTC. Its translation: CASSERVGGGYTF.

This clonotype rates as large (0.1 to 1%). V and J are TRBV20-1 and TRBJ2-7; TRBD1 or TRBD2 may be the D gene (5 bases each). Deletions cut 5 bases from V and 9 bases from J, with 20 bases between. The CDR3 consists of 13 residues. Germline assignment: CDR1 DFQATT and CDR2 SNEGSKA (reference sequence). In DNA form, the CDR3 reads TGCAGTGCTGACCCCCGGGACCAGGGCCCGCAGTACTTC. This translates into CSADPRDQGPQYF.

This chain joins TRBV20-1 and TRBJ2-1, with D possibly being TRBD1 or TRBD2 (5 bases each). This CDR3 comprises 15 residues. V lost 3 bases and J lost 4, with 16 bases in between. Germline V gene sequence: CDR1 DFQATT, CDR2 SNEGSKA (reference sequence). CDR3 coding DNA: TGCAGTGCTAGTCGTCAGTGGGGGTCTTACAATGAGCAGTTCTTC. Its translation: CSASRQWGSYNEQFF.

By sample share, this clonotype is large (0.1 to 1%). This sequence joins TRBV29-1 and TRBJ2-5, with D perhaps matching TRBD2 (5 bases). Trimming left V 3 bases short and J 5 bases short, with 13 bases between. CDR3 size: 13 residues. The germline V gene encodes CDR1 SQVTM and CDR2 ANQGSEA. CDR3 DNA: TGCAGCGTTGATCCGGGGAGCTGGGAGACCCAGTACTTC. Its translation is CSVDPGSWETQYF.

J is TRBJ1-3 and V is TRBV19; 8 positions match TRBD1. CDR3 size: 14 residues. Per the germline V gene, CDR1 is LNHDA and CDR2 is SQIVND (reference sequence). J lost 3 bases, V lost 4 bases, and 2 bases had no gene match. The CDR3 loop is CASSTGGFGNTIYF. The CDR3 DNA reads as TGTGCCAGTAGTACAGGGGGCTTTGGAAACACCATATATTTT. The variable domain in full, with the rest retrieved from reference TRBV19 and TRBJ1-3, is DGGITQSPKYLFRKEGQNVTLSCEQNLNHDAMYWYRQDPGQGLRLIYYSQIVNDFQKGDIAEGYSVSREKKESFPLTVTSAQKNPTAFYLCASSTGGFGNTIYFGEGSWLTVV.

This chain joins TRBV18 and TRBJ2-2; perhaps TRBD1 as D (5 bases). The CDR3 has 15 residues. V shed 3 bases and J shed 2 bases, with 10 bases lying between them. Per the germline V gene, CDR1 is KGHSH and CDR2 is LQKENI. In DNA, the CDR3 is TGTGCCAGCTCACCCGAAAGGGGAAACACCGGGGAGCTGTTTTTT. It yields the protein CASSPERGNTGELFF.

The V and J genes are TRBV5-4 and TRBJ2-7; D is perhaps TRBD1 (5 bases). The length of the CDR3 is 14 residues. The germline gives CDR1 SGHNT, CDR2 YYREEE (reference sequence). V was pared by 0 bases and J by 5 bases, with 12 bases between. This CDR3 reads CASSLVQGNHEQYF. The CDR3 nucleotides are TGTGCCAGCAGCTTGGTTCAGGGCAACCACGAGCAGTACTTC.

By sample fraction, this clonotype is medium-sized. In DNA form, the CDR3 reads TGTGCCAGCAGCCGGTTGGGGGGGACTGAGTTTTTT. Translated, it gives CASSRLGGTEFF. This rearrangement joins TRBV5-6 to TRBJ1-4, with a tentative D call TRBD1 (5 bases). V was pared by 4 bases and J by 16 bases, with 17 bases between. In germline, CDR1 is SGHDT, CDR2 YYEEEE. This CDR3 contains 12 residues.

In its sample, this clonotype ranks as large (0.1 to 1%). The CDR3 DNA is TGTGCCAGCAGGAATGACGCGCTCCACGAGCAGTACTTC. Protein: CASRNDALHEQYF. This chain uses TRBV6-5 with TRBJ2-7, with unresolved D. V lost 6 bases and J 5 bases, leaving 14 bases between the germline ends. Germline values: CDR1 MNHEY, CDR2 SVGAGI. The CDR3 spans 13 residues.

This clonotype came up a few times. CDR3 bases: TGTGCCAGTACCCCCAACAGGGGGCTTTTGAGCAATCAGCCCCAGCATTTT. Encoded protein: CASTPNRGLLSNQPQHF. V is TRBV19 and J is TRBJ1-5; 9 bases agree with TRBD1. From germline, CDR1 is LNHDA and CDR2 SQIVND (reference sequence). The junction had 11 bases not matched to a gene; V was cut back by 7 bases and J by 1 base. This CDR3 contains 17 residues.

By share of the sample, this clonotype is large (0.1 to 1%). The genes are TRBV19 and TRBJ2-1; TRBD1 agrees at 7 bases. Per the germline V gene, CDR1 is LNHDA and CDR2 is SQIVND (reference sequence). V was clipped by 7 bases and J by 1 base; unmatched bases: 7. The CDR3 is 15 residues long. As DNA, the CDR3 is TGTGCCAGTAAACCGACAGGGATGTCCTACAATGAGCAGTTCTTC. Protein: CASKPTGMSYNEQFF.

The chain links TRBV4-2 to TRBJ2-7; TRBD2 matches at 8 bases. Germline V CDR1 and CDR2: LGHNA, YNFKEQ. This CDR3 is built from 15 residues. V was clipped by 4 bases and J by 0 bases; unmatched bases: 5. The CDR3 region is CASSLELADSYEQYF. CDR3 in DNA: TGTGCCAGCAGCCTGGAACTAGCGGACTCCTACGAGCAGTACTTC.

Within the sample, this clonotype is hyperexpanded. The rearrangement joins TRBV5-1 to TRBJ2-5; D ambiguous. The germline V and J ends were trimmed by 1 base and 2 bases, with 9 bases remaining between them. Germline loops: CDR1 SGHRS, CDR2 YFSETQ. The length of the CDR3 is 14 residues. The CDR3 DNA is TGCGCCAGCAGCTTGATAGCAGCACAAGAGACCCAGTACTTC. Its protein product is CASSLIAAQETQYF.

V gene TRBV10-1 combines with J gene TRBJ1-1; no clear D gene. The CDR3 spans 11 residues. Germline V gene lookup returns CDR1 WNHNN and CDR2 SYGVQD (reference sequence). V was clipped by 6 bases and J by 2 bases, with 4 bases between them. The DNA for the CDR3 is TGCGCCAGCAGGCCCAACACTGAAGCTTTCTTT. Translation gives CASRPNTEAFF.

By frequency in the sample, this clonotype is medium-sized. The chain carries TRBV20-1 and TRBJ1-4; possibly TRBD1 for D (5 bases). The V gene's germline CDR1 is DFQATT and CDR2 SNEGSKA (reference sequence). V gave up 4 bases and J gave up 8 bases, with 14 bases separating them. CDR3 length: 13 amino acids. CDR3 DNA sequence: TGCAGTGCTACAGGGTGGGAGAGGGAAAAACTGTTTTTT. Its translation: CSATGWEREKLFF.